This T cell receptor beta chain is from a study of CD8+ T cells in alopecia areata. Extracted RNA was reverse transcribed, and the resulting cDNA served as sequencing template. The repertoire was sequenced with immunoSEQ multiplex PCR; TCRdb's copy has only in-frame clones and lacks some. The data show about 190,000 clones, with roughly three fifths seen just once and 1.3% held by the top ten. Treatment in this sample: oral pan-JAK inhibitor, 5-10 mg twice daily. Sample: CD4+ T cells sorted from blood, taken around week 50, from a patient treated with tofacitinib. The TCR was taken from a human donor with alopecia areata.

The CDR3 DNA is TGTGCCAGCAGCTCCGGACGGACTAACTATGGCTACACCTTC. Translated: CASSSGRTNYGYTF. V is TRBV11-1 and J is TRBJ1-2, with unresolved D. Trimming took 4 bases from V and 0 from J, leaving 9 bases between them. The CDR3 loop spans 14 amino acids. The germline V gene has CDR1 SGHAT and CDR2 FQDESV (reference sequence).